The source of this T cell receptor beta chain is a study of OX40 agonist ivuxolimab in advanced cancers. About the study: Patients received the agonistic anti-OX40 (CD134) antibody ivuxolimab. Head and neck, renal cell, melanoma or hepatocellular carcinoma were the cancers that dose-escalation patients had.

General study results and limits: Relative to CD4+ cells, CD8+ T cells on average had more expanded clones.

Regarding this clone: Its antigen is not known.

The method was immunoSEQ multiplex PCR; TCRdb's version includes in-frame clones alone and lacks a portion of them. This table has some 67,000 clones, roughly 82% appearing once. The CDR3 has 13 amino acids. Per the germline V gene, CDR1 is SNHLY and CDR2 is FYNNEI. V was clipped by 5 bases and J by 13 bases, with 17 bases between them. The input for sequencing was CD4+ or CD8+ T cells sorted from blood, taken in a trial of the OX40 agonist ivuxolimab. The rearrangement uses TRBV2 and TRBJ2-2, with D hard to call. This TCR was recovered from an adult with an advanced solid tumor such as melanoma, head and neck, liver or kidney cancer. CDR3 region: CASSPTGVGVLFF. The CDR3 nucleotides read TGTGCCAGCAGTCCAACTGGGGTCGGCGTGCTGTTTTTT.